A single sample is the source of the 4 T cell receptor beta chains below, sequenced in a study of beta chain features in type 1 diabetes. Study results and limitations: TCRB CDR3s from Type 1 diabetes patients were moderately but significantly shorter in all four CD4+ subsets.

For these receptors, no antigen is known. What was sequenced were expressed TCRB transcripts, since all of the isolated RNA had been reverse transcribed. Libraries were prepared by immunoSEQ multiplex PCR; TCRdb keeps only in-frame clonotypes and omits some of them. The table shows about 170,000 clones, with 7.8% occurring only once. The specimen sequenced was central memory CD4+ T cells from blood. The source is a woman aged 40 to 49 with type 1 diabetes.

This clone came up a few times. The gene calls are TRBV6-6 and TRBJ1-2; no clear D. This CDR3 spans 13 amino acids. Germline CDR1 reads MNHNY; CDR2 reads SVGAGI (reference sequence). Trimming cost V 6 bases and J 4 bases, with 12 bases left between them. In DNA form, the CDR3 reads TGTGCCAGCAGCCTAGGCGAGGGCTATGGCTACACCTTC. Encoded protein: CASSLGEGYGYTF.

The V gene is TRBV7-2, the J gene TRBJ2-7, with 8 bases matching TRBD1. Looked up from germline, CDR1 is SGHTA and CDR2 is FQGNSA. The CDR3 is made up of 13 amino acids. J gave up 7 bases and V 5 bases, and 7 bases lay outside the gene matches. CDR3 region: CASSVQGAGEQYF. The CDR3 DNA sequence: TGTGCCAGCAGCGTCCAGGGGGCAGGAGAGCAGTACTTC.

The DNA for the CDR3 is TGTGCCAGCTCACCGACAGGGGCCCACGAGCAGTACTTC. The encoded protein is CASSPTGAHEQYF. The chain employs TRBV18 and TRBJ2-7; 8 bases are shared with TRBD1. There are 13 residues in the CDR3. Looked up from germline, CDR1 is KGHSH and CDR2 is LQKENI. Trimming at V came to 3 bases and at J to 5 bases, leaving 3 bases not matched to a gene.

This chain links TRBV2 with TRBJ2-7, with 11 bases lining up with TRBD1. This CDR3 has 14 amino acids. The V and J ends lost 6 bases and 3 bases, in that order; junction bases with no gene match: 4. Germline assignment: CDR1 SNHLY and CDR2 FYNNEI. This chain's CDR3 is CASSAGTGGYEQYF. The CDR3 DNA reads as TGTGCCAGCAGCGCCGGGACAGGGGGCTACGAGCAGTACTTC.